The sequence of this TCR beta chain was determined in a study of T cells after yellow fever vaccination. Study-level findings and limits: Post-booster samples contained most primary-vaccination clones (around 95% CD4, about 85% CD8). Overall, a small share of clonotypes was seen in both CD4 and CD8 compartments. Weaker, the secondary response had a peak occurring faster, on day 5 versus 15.

CDR1 LGHNA and CDR2 YSLEER come from the germline V gene. Trimming stripped 4 bases from V and 5 bases from J, with 10 bases between. This CDR3 is built from 13 residues. MiXCR, applied by TCRdb to the 5' RACE reads, yields one record per CDR3 protein. Of 360,000 or so distinct CDR3 sequences detected, approximately 10% appear once; the ten largest clones hold roughly 18%. This clonotype was seen more than once but under ten times. Its antigen is still unknown. The TCR comes from a young man who received the YFV17D yellow fever vaccine. The starting material was PBMCs, obtained on the day of the first yellow fever vaccination. This chain links TRBV4-3 with TRBJ2-3, with D hard to call. In DNA, the CDR3 is TGCGCCAGCAGCCTCCAGCCGGGAGATACGCAGTATTTT. Translating gives CASSLQPGDTQYF.